The 28 T cell receptor beta chains given below trace back to one sample, sequenced in a study of ipilimumab plus nivolumab after autologous stem cell transplantation. Repertoires were generated with immunoSEQ multiplex PCR, while TCRdb's copy carries only in-frame clones and drops some. This table has some 6,100 clones, 80% to 90% appearing once. Sample: PBMCs, taken in a trial of ipilimumab plus nivolumab as post-transplant consolidation. The receptors shown here come from a female donor with multiple myeloma.

The chain combines TRBV15 with TRBJ1-1, with 9 bases identical to TRBD1. From germline, CDR1 is LNHNV and CDR2 YYDKDF (reference sequence). After removal of 3 bases from V and 6 bases from J, the junction contained 11 bases not matched to a gene. The CDR3 extends over 16 amino acids. The CDR3 here is CATSRGTGSFSPEAFF. The CDR3 region has the DNA TGTGCCACCAGCAGGGGGACAGGGTCTTTCTCCCCTGAAGCTTTCTTT.

The V and J genes are TRBV7-8 and TRBJ2-2; 13 bases line up with TRBD2. CDR1 SGHVS and CDR2 FQNEAQ come from the germline V gene. The CDR3 spans 17 residues. V dropped 1 base and J dropped 7; count of bases not matched to a gene: 6. CDR3 residues: CASSLVGLAGMGGELFF. The DNA for the CDR3 is TGTGCCAGCAGCTTAGTGGGACTAGCGGGAATGGGCGGGGAGCTGTTTTTT.

The V gene is TRBV11-2, the J gene TRBJ2-4, with D uncertain. The CDR3 length is 16 residues. V lost 4 bases, J lost 5 bases, and 18 bases lay in between. Looked up from germline, CDR1 is SGHAT and CDR2 is FQNNGV. The CDR3 DNA is TGTGCCAGCAGCTCACTTGGCCCCTTTGGACAAAACATTCAGTACTTC. Translation gives CASSSLGPFGQNIQYF. Complete variable domain (other parts from reference TRBV11-2 and TRBJ2-4): EAGVAQSPRYKIIEKRQSVAFWCNPISGHATLYWYQQILGQGPKLLIQFQNNGVVDDSQLPKDRFSAERLKGVDSTLKIQPAKLEDSAVYLCASSSLGPFGQNIQYFGAGTRLSVL.

The count of this clone is one. The genes are TRBV28 and TRBJ1-4; no clear D gene. The CDR3 contains 14 residues. Trimming left V 3 bases short and J 4 bases short, with 9 bases between. The germline V gene has CDR1 MDHEN and CDR2 SYDVKM. This CDR3 is CASSFGQLNEKLFF. CDR3 in DNA: TGTGCCAGCAGTTTCGGCCAGCTTAATGAAAAACTGTTTTTT. The whole variable domain, remainder taken from reference TRBV28 and TRBJ1-4, is DVKVTQSSRYLVKRTGEKVFLECVQDMDHENMFWYRQDPGLGLRLIYFSYDVKMKEKGDIPEGYSVSREKKERFSLILESASTNQTSMYLCASSFGQLNEKLFFGSGTQLSVL.

This chain uses TRBV7-2 with TRBJ2-7; D is ambiguous. Germline values: CDR1 SGHTA, CDR2 FQGNSA. There are 14 residues in the CDR3. The V and J ends lost 1 base and 1 base respectively, with 8 bases between them. CDR3 coding DNA: TGTGCCAGCAGCTTAGTCGAGTGGTCCTACGAGCAGTACTTC. It is translated as CASSLVEWSYEQYF.

This clone appeared a single time. The CDR3 DNA is TGTGCCAGCACGGTACCCAACGGAGGGGAGCAGTACTTC. As protein: CASTVPNGGEQYF. V is TRBV6-6 and J is TRBJ2-7, with D possibly TRBD2 on 6 matching bases. CDR1 MNHNY and CDR2 SVGAGI come from the germline V gene (reference sequence). Deletions cut 7 bases from V and 7 bases from J, with 17 bases between. The CDR3 covers 13 residues.

The chain couples TRBV29-1 to TRBJ2-7; 16 bases map to TRBD2. The germline V gene encodes CDR1 SQVTM and CDR2 ANQGSEA. This CDR3 is 14 amino acids long. Trimming took 3 bases from V and 10 from J; bases not matched to a gene: 6. The CDR3 DNA follows: TGCAGCGTTGACCCGGGACTAGCGGGAGGGCCCCAGTACTTC. Translating gives CSVDPGLAGGPQYF.

This rearrangement joins TRBV6-1 to TRBJ2-1; either TRBD1 or TRBD2 may supply D (5 bases each). There are 12 residues in the CDR3. Trimming left V 10 bases short and J 14 bases short, with 21 bases between. Germline values: CDR1 MNHNS, CDR2 SASEGT. CDR3 nucleotides: TGTGCCAACCCGGGACCAGCATCACAGAAGTTCTTC. Translating it yields CANPGPASQKFF.

The rearrangement joins TRBV15 to TRBJ2-7, with 8 bases fitting TRBD2. Per germline, CDR1 LNHNV and CDR2 YYDKDF (reference sequence). V was clipped by 2 bases and J by 0 bases; unmatched bases: 3. The CDR3 extends over 15 amino acids. The CDR3, as DNA: TGTGCCACCAGCAGATCCGGGACTAGCTCCTACGAGCAGTACTTC. Its protein is CATSRSGTSSYEQYF.

The rearrangement links TRBV21-1 to TRBJ2-3. TRBV21-1 is noted as a pseudogene. The CDR3 spans 12 residues. CDR3 residues: CASSKDEDTQYF. As DNA, the CDR3 is TGTGCCAGCAGCAAAGATGAAGATACGCAGTATTTT.

DNA of the CDR3: TGTGCCAGTCCGCCCCGGACTGAAGCTTTCTTT. The encoded protein is CASPPRTEAFF. The rearrangement joins TRBV7-8 to TRBJ1-1; no reliable D call. The germline V gene encodes CDR1 SGHVS and CDR2 FQNEAQ. There are 11 residues in the CDR3. V was clipped by 9 bases and J by 5 bases, with 10 bases between them.

The rearrangement uses TRBV5-4 and TRBJ1-5; 8 positions match TRBD1. The ends lost 3 bases at V and 7 bases at J; junction bases unmatched: 9. CDR1 is SGHNT and CDR2 is YYREEE in the germline V gene (reference sequence). The CDR3 totals 15 residues. The CDR3 reads CASSSDRGLMQPQHF. For the CDR3, the DNA is TGTGCCAGCAGCTCTGACAGGGGTCTGATGCAGCCCCAGCATTTT.

The chain combines TRBV27 with TRBJ2-5; TRBD2 matches 13 bases. In germline, CDR1 is MNHEY, CDR2 SMNVEV (reference sequence). The CDR3 runs to 16 residues. The ends lost 4 bases at V and 5 bases at J; junction bases unmatched: 7. CDR3 amino acids: CASSSLLAGGRETQYF. Here the CDR3 DNA reads TGTGCCAGCAGTTCGCTACTAGCGGGAGGGAGGGAGACCCAGTACTTC.

The J gene is TRBJ1-5, the V gene TRBV2; maybe TRBD1 (6 bases). Germline V gives CDR1 SNHLY, CDR2 FYNNEI. CDR3 length: 15 amino acids. V was cut by 4 bases and J by 3 bases, with 13 bases left in between. In DNA form, the CDR3 reads TGTGCCAGCAGTGCCTTTAGACAGGTCAATCAGCCCCAGCATTTT. As protein: CASSAFRQVNQPQHF.

This clone was seen only once. The CDR3, as DNA: TGTGCCAGCAGTGTCTCGTCGGGTGAGCAGTTCTTC. Protein: CASSVSSGEQFF. The rearrangement links TRBV6-6 to TRBJ2-1, with D unclear. V was clipped by 5 bases and J by 9 bases, with 11 bases between them. The V gene's germline CDR1 is MNHNY and CDR2 SVGAGI (reference sequence). The CDR3 runs to 12 residues.

The chain joins TRBV11-2 to TRBJ2-7; D is unresolved. Germline CDR1 SGHAT, CDR2 FQNNGV. The CDR3 has 15 residues. Trimming removed 6 bases from V and 4 bases from J, with 19 bases in between. CDR3: CASSTFPEKGYEQYF. The CDR3 DNA sequence: TGTGCCAGCAGTACATTTCCGGAAAAGGGATACGAGCAGTACTTC.

V and J are TRBV4-2 and TRBJ2-3; D may be TRBD2 (5 bases). Germline-derived CDR1 and CDR2 are LGHNA and YNFKEQ. Between the trimmed V and J ends, which lost 4 bases and 4 bases, there was a span of 12 bases. CDR3 length: 14 residues. The CDR3 spells CASSPGRESDTQYF. DNA for the CDR3: TGTGCCAGCAGCCCCGGCCGGGAATCAGATACGCAGTATTTT.

The chain joins TRBV19 to TRBJ1-2; D gene ambiguous. V dropped 6 bases and J dropped 9 bases, with 17 bases sitting between them. The germline CDR1 and CDR2 sequences are LNHDA and SQIVND (reference sequence). The CDR3 loop spans 13 amino acids. The CDR3 bases are TGTGCCAGTAGGGGCGGACGTTATGAGAGCTACACCTTC. Translated, it gives CASRGGRYESYTF.

This clone has more than one count but fewer than ten. This rearrangement joins TRBV21-1 to TRBJ2-7; the D call of TRBD1 is as the table states it, not checked on the DNA. TRBV21-1 is a pseudogene segment. The CDR3 covers 12 residues. CDR3 loop: CASRHTGFEQYF. In nucleotides, the CDR3 is TGTGCCAGCAGGCACACAGGGTTCGAGCAGTACTTC.

The J gene is TRBJ2-7, the V gene TRBV7-5. TRBV7-5 is termed a pseudogene. This CDR3 is built from 15 residues. The CDR3 DNA reads as TGTGCCAGCAGGCGGACTGGAATGGGGCCCTACGAGCAGTACTTC. Its protein is CASRRTGMGPYEQYF.

This chain connects TRBV6-6 to TRBJ2-3; 10 bases line up with TRBD2. The CDR3 loop spans 14 amino acids. Germline CDR1 reads MNHNY; CDR2 reads SVGAGI (reference sequence). J lost 4 bases, V lost 5 bases, and 3 bases had no gene match. The CDR3 nucleotides read TGTGCCAGCAGTCCTAGCGGGAGATCAGATACGCAGTATTTT. This encodes CASSPSGRSDTQYF.

This clone was seen just once. The chain uses TRBV16 and TRBJ1-1; no reliable D call. V was shortened by 1 base and J by 1 base, with 7 bases between the two germline ends. This CDR3 has 14 amino acids. Germline values: CDR1 KGHSY, CDR2 FQNENV. CDR3 region: CASSQFIGNTEAFF. The CDR3 nucleotides read TGTGCCAGCAGCCAATTCATCGGGAACACTGAAGCTTTCTTT.

The chain has TRBV27 and TRBJ2-3, with D uncertain. Trimming stripped 7 bases from V and 2 bases from J, with 4 bases between. This CDR3 comprises 11 residues. Looked up from germline, CDR1 is MNHEY and CDR2 is SMNVEV (reference sequence). For the CDR3, the DNA is TGTGCCAGCACTAACACAGATACGCAGTATTTT. This sequence encodes CASTNTDTQYF.

This CDR3 reads CASTFGQGVGYEQFF. CDR3 coding DNA: TGTGCCAGCACCTTCGGACAGGGGGTGGGCTATGAGCAGTTCTTC. V usage is TRBV27 and J usage is TRBJ2-1; 10 bases agree with TRBD1. The germline V gene has CDR1 MNHEY and CDR2 SMNVEV (reference sequence). Trimming took 7 bases from V and 8 from J; bases not matched to a gene: 11. This CDR3 comprises 15 residues.

The chain uses TRBV28 and TRBJ2-7, with D perhaps given as TRBD1 or TRBD2 (5 bases each). This CDR3 is 14 amino acids long. CDR1 MDHEN and CDR2 SYDVKM come from the germline V gene. Trimming removed 6 bases from V and 2 bases from J, with 14 bases in between. CDR3 coding DNA: TGTGCCAGCAGGGGAGCAGAAGGGGCCTACGAGCAGTACTTC. This sequence encodes CASRGAEGAYEQYF. Filled out from reference TRBV28 and TRBJ2-7, the complete variable domain reads DVKVTQSSRYLVKRTGEKVFLECVQDMDHENMFWYRQDPGLGLRLIYFSYDVKMKEKGDIPEGYSVSREKKERFSLILESASTNQTSMYLCASRGAEGAYEQYFGPGTRLTVT.

The rearrangement joins TRBV7-9 to TRBJ1-2, with D hard to call. Germline-derived CDR1 and CDR2 are SEHNR and FQNEAQ (reference sequence). V was trimmed by 6 bases and J by 1 base, leaving 9 bases between them. This CDR3 region has 13 residues. Here the CDR3 reads CASSMTGNYGYTF. DNA of the CDR3: TGTGCCAGCAGTATGACCGGTAACTATGGCTACACCTTC.

The genes are TRBV14 and TRBJ2-3; D perhaps matches TRBD1 (5 bases). V lost 1 base and J lost 14, with 13 bases in between. This CDR3 has 12 amino acids. CDR1 is SGHDN and CDR2 is FVKESK in the germline V gene. CDR3 nucleotides: TGTGCCAGCAGCCAAGGGACATCCTCGCCGTATTTT. Protein product: CASSQGTSSPYF.

The V call is TRBV14, the J call TRBJ1-2; 7 positions match TRBD1. J gave up 4 bases and V 0 bases, and 8 bases lay outside the gene matches. This CDR3 has 16 residues. CDR1 is SGHDN and CDR2 is FVKESK in the germline V gene. CDR3 in amino acids: CASSQDILPGGYGYTF. CDR3 DNA sequence: TGTGCCAGCAGCCAAGATATCCTACCAGGGGGCTATGGCTACACCTTC.